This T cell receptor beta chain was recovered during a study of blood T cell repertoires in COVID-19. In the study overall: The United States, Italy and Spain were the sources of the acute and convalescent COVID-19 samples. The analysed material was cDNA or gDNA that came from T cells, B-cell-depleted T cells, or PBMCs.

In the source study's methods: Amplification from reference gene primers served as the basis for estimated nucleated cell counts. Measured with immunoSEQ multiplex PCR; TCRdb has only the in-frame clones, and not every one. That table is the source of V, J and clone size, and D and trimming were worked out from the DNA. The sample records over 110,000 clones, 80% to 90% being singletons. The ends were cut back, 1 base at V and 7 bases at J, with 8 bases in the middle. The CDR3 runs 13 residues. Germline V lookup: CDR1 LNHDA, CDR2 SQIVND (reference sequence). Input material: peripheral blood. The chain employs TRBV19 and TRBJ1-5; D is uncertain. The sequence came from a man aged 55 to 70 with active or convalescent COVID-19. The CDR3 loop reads CASSIGVGQPQHF. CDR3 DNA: TGTGCCAGTAGTATAGGGGTCGGGCAGCCCCAGCATTTT. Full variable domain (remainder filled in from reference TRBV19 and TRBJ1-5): DGGITQSPKYLFRKEGQNVTLSCEQNLNHDAMYWYRQDPGQGLRLIYYSQIVNDFQKGDIAEGYSVSREKKESFPLTVTSAQKNPTAFYLCASSIGVGQPQHFGDGTRLSIL.